This TCR beta chain was sequenced in a study of beta chain features in type 1 diabetes. About the research overall: The patients were much like the healthy donors in age, gender and cell yields.

In its sample, this clone was seen a few times. Its target is unknown. V shed 0 bases and J shed 0 bases, with 6 bases lying between them. CDR1 and CDR2 from the germline V gene are LGHNA and YSLEER. The CDR3 spans 15 residues. Investigators reverse transcribed all isolated RNA, so they sequenced expressed TCRB transcripts. Some clones are missing from TCRdb's copy, which holds only in-frame ones; the method was immunoSEQ multiplex PCR. The sample contains 450,000 or so clones, 11% of which appear only once. Study results and caveats: Fewer insertions but more deletions were seen at VDJ junctions in type 1 diabetes patients.

Sequencing input: naive CD4+ T cells from blood. The receptor was isolated from a woman aged 18-29 years in good health. The chain joins TRBV4-3 to TRBJ1-5, with D unresolved. CDR3 protein: CASSQDPYSNQPQHF. CDR3 nucleotide sequence: TGCGCCAGCAGCCAAGATCCCTATAGCAATCAGCCCCAGCATTTT.